Shown below are 22 T cell receptor beta chains from a single sample sequenced in a study of naive and memory T cell subsets. Both TRBC1 and TRBC2 were covered by a beta constant-region primer of two equimolar oligonucleotides. MiXCR was run by TCRdb on the UMI-ligation and nested PCR reads, yielding one entry per CDR3 protein. The table has 130,000 to 150,000 distinct CDR3 sequences, 17% seen once. The sequencing sample was made of naive CD4+ T cells from blood. These receptor sequences come from a human donor in good health.

This clonotype was detected only a few times. This rearrangement joins TRBV20-1 to TRBJ2-1; 8 nucleotides agree with TRBD2. Germline CDR1 reads DFQATT; CDR2 reads SNEGSKA (reference sequence). Losses at the gene ends were 1 base for V and 3 bases for J; bases not matched to a gene: 5. This CDR3 spans 15 amino acids. The CDR3 DNA reads TGCAGTGCTAGAGCGGTTAGCGGGAACTACAATGAGCAGTTCTTC. Translation: CSARAVSGNYNEQFF.

This clonotype occurred a few times. This rearrangement joins TRBV7-9 to TRBJ2-1; 9 positions agree with TRBD2. Germline V gene data show CDR1 as SEHNR and CDR2 as FQNEAQ (reference sequence). V shed 4 bases and J 7 bases; nucleotides not matched to a gene: 8. The CDR3 has 15 residues. CDR3 protein: CASSSPGLATNEQFF. In DNA form, the CDR3 reads TGTGCCAGCAGCTCTCCGGGACTAGCTACGAATGAGCAGTTCTTC.

In its sample, this clonotype was seen a few times. The chain combines TRBV5-1 with TRBJ2-5, with D maybe TRBD1 (6 bases). V was clipped by 2 bases and J by 1 base, with 9 bases between them. This CDR3 spans 14 amino acids. Germline CDR1 is SGHRS and CDR2 is YFSETQ. CDR3 in amino acids: CASSLMGAQETQYF. CDR3 bases: TGCGCCAGCAGCTTAATGGGGGCCCAAGAGACCCAGTACTTC.

The chain joins TRBV2 to TRBJ2-5; D is ambiguous. Trimming took 7 bases from V and 5 from J, leaving 8 bases between them. Germline V gene sequence: CDR1 SNHLY, CDR2 FYNNEI. This CDR3 is 11 amino acids long. CDR3 in amino acids: CASIGRETQYF. Here the CDR3 DNA reads TGTGCCAGCATAGGGCGCGAGACCCAGTACTTC.

The chain links TRBV10-1 to TRBJ2-2; the D gene is possibly TRBD2 (5 bases). Germline lookup yields CDR1 WNHNN and CDR2 SYGVQD (reference sequence). The CDR3 length is 13 residues. V lost 6 bases to trimming and J lost 5 bases, with 10 bases between them. As DNA, the CDR3 is TGCGCCAGCAGAAATAGCGTTACCGGGGAGCTGTTTTTT. This translates into CASRNSVTGELFF.

This clonotype showed up many times. The V call is TRBV12-3 or TRBV12-4, the J call TRBJ2-4; maybe TRBD1 (6 bases). The length of the CDR3 is 15 residues. V was cut by 5 bases and J by 5 bases, with 16 bases left in between. The CDR3 loop reads CASSTGQTPQNIQYF. In nucleotides, the CDR3 is TGTGCCAGCAGTACCGGACAGACGCCACAAAACATTCAGTACTTC.

In this sample, this clonotype turned up a few times. This chain joins TRBV29-1 and TRBJ2-3; D may be TRBD1 (5 bases). The V end lost 5 bases, the J end lost 4 bases, and 19 bases lay between the germline ends. CDR1 and CDR2 (germline): SQVTM, ANQGSEA. The CDR3 runs 15 residues. CDR3 bases: TGCAGCGTTAAACACGGATCCACAGGTCCAGATACGCAGTATTTT. Residues: CSVKHGSTGPDTQYF.

The chain combines TRBV30 with TRBJ1-1; 7 bases map to TRBD1. This CDR3 is 18 amino acids long. Germline V gene sequence: CDR1 GTSNPN, CDR2 SVGIG (reference sequence). J gave up 0 bases and V 6 bases, and 19 bases lay outside the gene matches. The CDR3 DNA reads as TGTGCCTGCCTCCCCGGGACAGTCGTGGGGGCTCTGAACACTGAAGCTTTCTTT. It translates to CACLPGTVVGALNTEAFF.

This clonotype was seen a handful of times. The chain links TRBV2 to TRBJ2-1; 7 bases map to TRBD2. The V and J ends lost 1 base and 14 bases, in that order; junction bases with no gene match: 2. This CDR3 is built from 11 residues. Germline assignment: CDR1 SNHLY and CDR2 FYNNEI. CDR3 amino acids: CASSEETSKFF. The CDR3 DNA reads as TGTGCCAGCAGTGAAGAGACTAGCAAGTTCTTC.

This chain uses TRBV5-6 with TRBJ1-2; D is uncertain. This CDR3 is 11 amino acids long. V dropped 2 bases and J dropped 6 bases, with 5 bases sitting between them. The germline gives CDR1 SGHDT, CDR2 YYEEEE. The CDR3: CASSLGNGYTF. CDR3 coding DNA: TGTGCCAGCAGCTTAGGGAATGGCTACACCTTC.

The chain couples TRBV29-1 to TRBJ1-1, with 9 bases that match TRBD1. Germline V CDR1 and CDR2: SQVTM, ANQGSEA. The V segment lost 5 bases and the J segment 7 bases; nucleotides outside the gene matches: 8. This CDR3 spans 13 amino acids. DNA for the CDR3: TGCAGCGTTTTGGACAGGGGAAGCGGTGAAGCTTTCTTT. It translates to CSVLDRGSGEAFF.

The gene calls are TRBV7-4 and TRBJ2-2; 8 positions match TRBD1. Unmatched junction bases numbered 11, after V lost 1 base and J lost 4 bases. CDR1 and CDR2 (germline): SGHVT, SQSDAQ. This CDR3 contains 18 residues. The CDR3 DNA is TGTGCCAGCAGCTTAGGGACTCGACAGGGGTCGGGCACCGGGGAGCTGTTTTTT. Amino acid sequence: CASSLGTRQGSGTGELFF.

The chain uses TRBV12-3 or TRBV12-4 and TRBJ2-5; TRBD2 aligns across 9 bases. The CDR3 contains 17 residues. V lost 3 bases and J lost 5; bases outside the gene matches: 13. CDR3 sequence (DNA): TGTGCCAGCAGTTTCGGTAGCGGGAGTCTTAGTTTGGAGACCCAGTACTTC. Protein: CASSFGSGSLSLETQYF.

This clonotype came up a few times. This chain connects TRBV6-5 to TRBJ2-1; perhaps TRBD2 as D (7 bases). This CDR3 region has 15 residues. Germline-derived CDR1 and CDR2 are MNHEY and SVGAGI. Trimming left V 5 bases short and J 6 bases short, with 17 bases between. As DNA, the CDR3 is TGTGCCAGCAGTCGGGGGGCGGGAGCCGGCAATGAGCAGTTCTTC. This gives the protein CASSRGAGAGNEQFF.

The chain carries TRBV12-3 or TRBV12-4 and TRBJ2-2, with 8 nucleotides matching TRBD2. There are 14 residues in the CDR3. Trimming removed 6 bases from V and 7 bases from J; junction bases left unmatched: 7. Written as DNA, the CDR3 is TGTGCCAGCAGCGAGCGGGAGATGATCGGGGAGCTGTTTTTT. This encodes CASSEREMIGELFF.

This clonotype was picked up one time. The chain links TRBV10-3 to TRBJ1-2; tentative D call: TRBD1 (5 bases). The germline CDR1 and CDR2 sequences are ENHRY and SYGVKD. Between the trimmed V and J ends, which lost 7 bases and 7 bases, there was a span of 19 bases. This CDR3 contains 14 residues. The CDR3 sequence is CAITWDWAYRGYTF. CDR3 nucleotides: TGTGCCATCACCTGGGACTGGGCTTATCGTGGCTACACCTTC.

The J gene is TRBJ2-1, the V gene TRBV7-9, with 7 nucleotides matching TRBD2. With 8 bases clipped from V and 7 bases from J, the junction kept 8 bases outside the gene matches. The length of the CDR3 is 13 residues. Germline assignment: CDR1 SEHNR and CDR2 FQNEAQ (reference sequence). The CDR3 bases are TGTGCCAGCGAGGAGGGGAGGGGAAATGAGCAGTTCTTC. Translated: CASEEGRGNEQFF.

V is TRBV5-1 and J is TRBJ2-7; D might be TRBD2 (5 bases). V was shortened by 4 bases and J by 7 bases, with 9 bases between the two germline ends. The CDR3 runs to 11 residues. CDR1 and CDR2 (germline): SGHRS, YFSETQ. In DNA, the CDR3 is TGCGCCAGCAGCGTATCGGGAGAGCAGTACTTC. This gives the protein CASSVSGEQYF.

This clonotype was seen a handful of times. CDR3 nucleotides: TGTGCCAGCAGTATCTCCGGACGGCCCCAAAGCTCCTACGAGCAGTACTTC. It encodes CASSISGRPQSSYEQYF. The genes are TRBV28 and TRBJ2-7; no clear D. The V end lost 5 bases, the J end lost 0 bases, and 20 bases lay between the germline ends. This CDR3 has 17 amino acids. Germline CDR1 reads MDHEN; CDR2 reads SYDVKM.

This clonotype was detected a few times. Relative to the germline gene, one junction end is altered; a read error may explain this. The chain is built from TRBV18 and TRBJ1-1; D remains ambiguous. The CDR3 length is 15 residues. Germline lookup yields CDR1 KGHSH and CDR2 LQKENI. The CDR3 here is CASSPPLSMNTEAFF. The CDR3 DNA is TGTGCCAGCTCGCCACCTTTATCCATGAACACTGAAGCTTTCTTT.

This clonotype has only a few counts. CDR3 sequence reads: CASSLTTDEQYF. CDR3 in DNA: TGTGCCAGCAGCCTCACCACCGACGAGCAGTACTTC. V usage is TRBV7-9 and J usage is TRBJ2-7; D not certain. The CDR3 is 12 residues long. Germline V gene sequence: CDR1 SEHNR, CDR2 FQNEAQ (reference sequence). V was clipped by 5 bases and J by 5 bases, with 10 bases between them.

This clonotype was seen only a few times. V usage is TRBV7-2 and J usage is TRBJ2-2; 11 bases line up with TRBD2. Losses at the gene ends were 5 bases for V and 5 bases for J; bases not matched to a gene: 4. CDR1 is SGHTA and CDR2 is FQGNSA in the germline V gene. This CDR3 region has 15 residues. The CDR3 DNA reads as TGTGCCAGCAGCATACTAGCGGGAGTTACCGGGGAGCTGTTTTTT. This sequence encodes CASSILAGVTGELFF.